This note documents a single TCR beta chain sequence. The data stem from a study of blood T cell repertoires in COVID-19. Study as a whole: Samples representing acute and convalescent COVID-19 were sourced from the United States, Italy and Spain. PBMCs, B-cell-depleted T cells, or T cells were the source of the cDNA or gDNA that made up the material.

How the authors handled the data: By means of reference gene primer amplification, nucleated cell counts were estimated. The assay was immunoSEQ multiplex PCR, and TCRdb's table has in-frame clones only and misses some. V and J calls and clone size come straight from that table; D and trimming were deduced from the DNA. Of around 200,000 clones in the sample, roughly 80% are singletons; the top ten hold around 2.3%. CDR3 size: 16 residues. V lost 0 bases and J 2 bases, leaving 13 bases between the germline ends. CDR1 is SGHNT and CDR2 is YYREEE in the germline V gene (reference sequence). The source is a middle-aged woman with active or convalescent COVID-19. This chain links TRBV5-4 with TRBJ2-3, with a weak D call TRBD2 (5 bases). The sample comprised peripheral blood. The CDR3 DNA follows: TGTGCCAGCAGCTTGGCCGGGGAGACTGCCACAGATACGCAGTATTTT. Its translation is CASSLAGETATDTQYF. Based on the CDR3 plus reference TRBV5-4 and TRBJ2-3, the full variable domain is ETGVTQSPTHLIKTRGQQVTLRCSSQSGHNTVSWYQQALGQGPQFIFQYYREEENGRGNFPPRFSGLQFPNYSSELNVNALELDDSALYLCASSLAGETATDTQYFGPGTRLTVL.